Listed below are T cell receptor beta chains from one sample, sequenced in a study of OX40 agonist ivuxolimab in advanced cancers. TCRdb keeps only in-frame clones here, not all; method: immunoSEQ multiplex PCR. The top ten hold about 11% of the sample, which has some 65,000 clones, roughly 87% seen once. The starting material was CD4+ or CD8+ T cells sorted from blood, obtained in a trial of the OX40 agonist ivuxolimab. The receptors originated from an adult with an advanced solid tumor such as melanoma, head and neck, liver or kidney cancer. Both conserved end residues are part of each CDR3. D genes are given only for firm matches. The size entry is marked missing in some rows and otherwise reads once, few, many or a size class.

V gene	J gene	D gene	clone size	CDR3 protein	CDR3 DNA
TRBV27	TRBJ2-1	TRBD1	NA	CASTGTDSYNEQFF	TGTGCCAGTACCGGGACAGACTCCTACAATGAGCAGTTCTTC
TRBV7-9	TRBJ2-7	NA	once	CASSPRDTYEQYF	TGTGCCAGCAGCCCCCGGGACACCTACGAGCAGTACTTC
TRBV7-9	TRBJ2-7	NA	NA	CASSLPTTGSSYEQYF	TGTGCCAGCAGCTTACCCACTACCGGGTCCTCCTACGAGCAGTACTTC
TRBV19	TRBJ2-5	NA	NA	CASSIGGLGYETQYF	TGTGCCAGTAGTATAGGAGGGCTCGGTTATGAGACCCAGTACTTC
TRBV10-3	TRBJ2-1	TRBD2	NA	CAISESRGSGDYNEQFF	TGTGCCATCAGTGAGTCACGAGGGAGCGGGGACTACAATGAGCAGTTCTTC
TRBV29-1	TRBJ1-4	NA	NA	CSARGGSGHEKLFF	TGCAGCGCTCGAGGGGGGTCGGGTCATGAAAAACTGTTTTTT
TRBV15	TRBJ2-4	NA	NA	CATSRTGFGKNIQYF	TGTGCCACCAGCAGAACAGGGTTCGGCAAAAACATTCAGTACTTC
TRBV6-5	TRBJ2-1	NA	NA	CASSRGPVSYNEQFF	TGTGCCAGCAGCCGGGGGCCAGTTTCCTACAATGAGCAGTTCTTC
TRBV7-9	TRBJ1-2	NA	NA	CASSLGGLSGYTF	TGTGCCAGCAGCCTAGGCGGTTTGAGCGGCTACACCTTC
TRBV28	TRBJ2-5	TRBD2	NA	CASSLGSGSEETQYF	TGTGCCAGCAGTTTAGGGAGCGGGAGTGAGGAGACCCAGTACTTC
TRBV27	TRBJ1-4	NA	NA	CASSPYVAGNEKLFF	TGTGCCAGCAGTCCGTATGTGGCAGGAAATGAAAAACTGTTTTTT
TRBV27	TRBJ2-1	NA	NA	CASSLSGSYNEQFF	TGTGCCAGCAGTTTATCGGGCAGCTACAATGAGCAGTTCTTC
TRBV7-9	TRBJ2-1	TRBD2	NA	CASSLVGLGTDRNNEQFF	TGTGCCAGCAGCTTAGTGGGACTAGGGACCGACCGAAACAATGAGCAGTTCTTC
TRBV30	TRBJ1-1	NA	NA	CAWSVFRGDEAFF	TGTGCCTGGAGTGTATTTCGTGGGGATGAAGCTTTCTTT
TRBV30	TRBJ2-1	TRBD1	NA	CAWSHVRQGSDEQFF	TGTGCCTGGAGTCATGTTAGACAGGGATCCGATGAGCAGTTCTTC
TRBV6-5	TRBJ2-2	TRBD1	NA	CASRLGTANTGELFF	TGTGCCAGCAGACTGGGGACAGCTAACACCGGGGAGCTGTTTTTT